This T cell receptor (beta chain) was found in a study of shared clonotypes between healthy human individuals. On the study more broadly: Used for every donor were three CD4 naive, three CD4 memory, two CD8 naive and one CD8 memory plate. Whole-study results and caveats: Sampling used blood alone; tissue repertoires probably differ.

As regards this clone: Its antigen remains unidentified.

Naive CD8 cells comprised CD45RO-negative, CCR7-positively selected cells, excluding terminally differentiated effector memory CD45RA+ cells. The trim removed 4 bases at V and 4 bases at J, leaving 6 bases unmatched. The V gene's germline CDR1 is SGHRS and CDR2 YFSETQ. CDR3 length equals 15 residues. Replicate sorted-subset PCRs were loaded with 150 to 250 ng DNA, approximately 31,000 T cell genomes. Measured with immunoSEQ multiplex PCR; TCRdb has only the in-frame clones, and not every one. Of 800,000 or so clones listed, 90% to 98% are singletons. The sequencing input was naive CD8+ T cells sorted from blood. This chain uses TRBV5-1 with TRBJ2-1; 9 nucleotides agree with TRBD1. This receptor was taken from a man aged 25 to 45 in good health. The chain's CDR3 is CASSPGQGVYNEQFF. CDR3 nucleotide sequence: TGCGCCAGCAGCCCGGGACAGGGCGTTTACAATGAGCAGTTCTTC.